A single sample is the source of the 8 T cell receptor beta chains below, sequenced in a study of control samples from healthy donors and cancer patients (dated by TCRdb to 2020 to 2022). Library generation was performed with the immunoSEQ multiplex PCR assay. Held by TCRdb, this immuneACCESS table contains in-frame sequences only and omits some clones. Under half of the omission traces to an unresolved V gene where checked; the cause of the rest is unknown. This sample holds 110,000 to 150,000 clones; roughly 94% were observed only once. 14% of the sample rests with the top ten. The sample comprised PBMCs. The origin of the receptors is a man aged 60-69 years with colorectal cancer.

J is TRBJ2-7 and V is TRBV27, with D perhaps being TRBD1 or TRBD2 (5 bases each). With 5 bases removed from V and 6 bases from J, the gap between germline ends came to 14 bases. The CDR3 length is 13 residues. CDR1 and CDR2 (germline): MNHEY, SMNVEV (reference sequence). CDR3 loop: CASSLPSGTEQYF. The CDR3 coding sequence is TGTGCCAGCAGTCTCCCTTCGGGGACCGAGCAGTACTTC.

The rearrangement uses TRBV7-8 and TRBJ2-3, with 7 bases fitting TRBD1. V shed 3 bases, J shed 0 bases, and the junction held 3 bases outside the gene matches. This CDR3 contains 15 residues. The germline gives CDR1 SGHVS, CDR2 FQNEAQ. CDR3 sequence (DNA): TGTGCCAGCAGCTTCGGGACAGTTAGCACAGATACGCAGTATTTT. This sequence encodes CASSFGTVSTDTQYF.

The chain joins TRBV5-1 to TRBJ1-4; 10 bases map to TRBD1. Germline V gives CDR1 SGHRS, CDR2 YFSETQ. J gave up 8 bases and V 1 base, and 2 bases lay outside the gene matches. This CDR3 is 14 amino acids long. CDR3 DNA: TGCGCCAGCAGCTTGCCGGGACAGGGGGAAAAACTGTTTTTT. It yields the protein CASSLPGQGEKLFF.

This sequence joins TRBV5-6 and TRBJ1-3, with D perhaps matching TRBD1 (5 bases). The germline CDR1 and CDR2 sequences are SGHDT and YYEEEE. Trimming left V 4 bases short and J 0 bases short, with 11 bases between. There are 15 residues in the CDR3. The CDR3 bases are TGTGCCAGCAGCAGGAGACAGAGCTCTGGAAACACCATATATTTT. It codes for CASSRRQSSGNTIYF.

This clone was seen a single time. In nucleotides, the CDR3 is TGCGCCAGCAAACCAGGGGTTTTGGCAGGGCCAACACTAAATCAGCCCCAGCATTTT. Protein: CASKPGVLAGPTLNQPQHF. V gene TRBV4-1 combines with J gene TRBJ1-5; a weak D match, TRBD1 (6 bases). Germline V gene lookup returns CDR1 MGHRA and CDR2 YSYEKL. The CDR3 covers 19 residues. V lost 7 bases to trimming and J lost 4 bases, with 29 bases between them.

The genes are TRBV19 and TRBJ1-3, with 8 bases aligning to TRBD1. Germline V CDR1 and CDR2: LNHDA, SQIVND (reference sequence). Trimming took 6 bases from V and 0 from J; bases not matched to a gene: 7. The CDR3 runs 16 residues. The CDR3 is CASSRTGSTSGNTIYF. In nucleotides, the CDR3 is TGTGCCAGTAGCCGGACAGGGTCTACCTCTGGAAACACCATATATTTT.

The chain combines TRBV2 with TRBJ1-1; D may be TRBD1 (6 bases). CDR3 size: 13 residues. CDR1 and CDR2 from the germline V gene are SNHLY and FYNNEI. V lost 6 bases and J lost 4, with 12 bases in between. Written as DNA, the CDR3 is TGTGCCAGCAGCGGGGGGCGAAGCACTGAAGCTTTCTTT. Protein product: CASSGGRSTEAFF.

V usage is TRBV11-2 and J usage is TRBJ2-5; 7 nucleotides match TRBD1. V shed 6 bases and J 4 bases; nucleotides not matched to a gene: 8. The germline V gene encodes CDR1 SGHAT and CDR2 FQNNGV. This CDR3 has 14 residues. DNA for the CDR3: TGTGCCAGCAGACCGAACAGGGGTGGAGAGACCCAGTACTTC. This encodes CASRPNRGGETQYF.